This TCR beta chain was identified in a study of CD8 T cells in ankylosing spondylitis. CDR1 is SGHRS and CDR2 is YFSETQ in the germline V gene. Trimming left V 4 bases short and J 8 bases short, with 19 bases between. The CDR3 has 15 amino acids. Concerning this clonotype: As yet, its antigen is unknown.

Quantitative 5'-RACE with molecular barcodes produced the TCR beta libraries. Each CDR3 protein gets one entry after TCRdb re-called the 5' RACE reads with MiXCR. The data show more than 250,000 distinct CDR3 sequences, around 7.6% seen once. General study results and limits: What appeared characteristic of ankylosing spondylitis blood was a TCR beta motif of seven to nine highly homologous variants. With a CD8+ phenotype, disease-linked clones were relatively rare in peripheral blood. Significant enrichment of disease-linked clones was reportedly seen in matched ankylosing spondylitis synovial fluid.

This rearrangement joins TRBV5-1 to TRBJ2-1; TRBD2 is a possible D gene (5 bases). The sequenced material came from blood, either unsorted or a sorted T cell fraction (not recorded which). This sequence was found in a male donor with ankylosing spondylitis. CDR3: CASSRTPFRVDEQFF. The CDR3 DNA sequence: TGCGCCAGCAGCCGGACTCCCTTTAGGGTGGATGAGCAGTTCTTC.